This entry concerns a single TCR beta chain. Its antigen is not known. These data originate in a study of T cell repertoires in ileal Crohn's disease. The study, taken as a whole, reports: Every patient over 26.8% clonality showed endoscopic recurrence. Sorted CD8 T cells held more high-frequency clones than CD4. Within the first postoperative year, endoscopy came at median approximately 6.9 months.

Time point specified: neoterminal ileum biopsy at postoperative endoscopy, about 6 months after surgery. Profiling relied on immunoSEQ multiplex PCR, and the TCRdb table lists in-frame clones only, not all of them. The table shows roughly 13,000 clones, with 70% to 90% occurring only once. Sample: ileal tissue. The source is an adult with Crohn's disease.

In DNA, the CDR3 is TGTGCCAGCAGCGTAGGACACTACAATGAGCAGTTCTTC. It encodes CASSVGHYNEQFF. The chain employs TRBV9 and TRBJ2-1; D remains ambiguous. With 0 bases removed from V and 3 bases from J, the gap between germline ends came to 4 bases. The CDR3 loop spans 13 amino acids. Looked up from germline, CDR1 is SGDLS and CDR2 is YYNGEE.